Here is one TCR beta chain with its context. The data originate from a study of cytomegalovirus exposure and HLA in healthy donors. 60 Vbeta and 13 Jbeta primers were used in PCR. The method was immunoSEQ multiplex PCR; TCRdb's version includes in-frame clones alone and lacks a portion of them. Among 70,000 to 90,000 clones listed, roughly 77% were seen once. This CDR3 has 14 amino acids. J lost 3 bases, V lost 5 bases, and 6 bases had no gene match. Per germline, CDR1 GTSNPN and CDR2 SVGIG (reference sequence). The clonotype originates from a man aged 40-49 years in good health and CMV-seronegative. The rearrangement joins TRBV30 to TRBJ1-3; 8 bases align to TRBD1. Sequencing was carried out using PBMCs. DNA of the CDR3: TGTGCCTGGGGGCAGGGGGCGCGTGGAAACACCATATATTTT. This encodes CAWGQGARGNTIYF.